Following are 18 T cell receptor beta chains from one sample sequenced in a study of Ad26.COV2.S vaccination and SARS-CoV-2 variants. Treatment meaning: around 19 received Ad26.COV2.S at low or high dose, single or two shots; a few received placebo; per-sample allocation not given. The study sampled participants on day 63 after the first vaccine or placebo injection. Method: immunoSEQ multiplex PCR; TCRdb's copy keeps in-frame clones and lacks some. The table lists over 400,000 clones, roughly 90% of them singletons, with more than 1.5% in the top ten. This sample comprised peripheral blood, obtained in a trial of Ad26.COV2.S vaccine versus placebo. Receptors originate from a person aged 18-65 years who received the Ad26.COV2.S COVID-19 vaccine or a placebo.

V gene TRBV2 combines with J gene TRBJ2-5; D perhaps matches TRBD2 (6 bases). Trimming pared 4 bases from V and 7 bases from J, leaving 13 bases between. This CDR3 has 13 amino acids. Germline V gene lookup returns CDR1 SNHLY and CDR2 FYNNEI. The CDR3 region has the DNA TGTGCCAGCAGTGCAGGGACTGCGGGGACCCAGTACTTC. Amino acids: CASSAGTAGTQYF.

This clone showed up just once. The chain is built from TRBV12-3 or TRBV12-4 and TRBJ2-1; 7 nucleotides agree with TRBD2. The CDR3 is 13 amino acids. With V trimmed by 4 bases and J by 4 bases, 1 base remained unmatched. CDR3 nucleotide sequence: TGTGCCAGCAGTTACGGGGGGTACAATGAGCAGTTCTTC. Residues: CASSYGGYNEQFF.

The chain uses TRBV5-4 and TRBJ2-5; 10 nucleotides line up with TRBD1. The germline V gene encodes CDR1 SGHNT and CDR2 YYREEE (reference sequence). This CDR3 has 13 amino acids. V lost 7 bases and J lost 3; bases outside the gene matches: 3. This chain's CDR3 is CASGQGGKETQYF. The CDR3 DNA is TGTGCCAGCGGACAGGGGGGTAAAGAGACCCAGTACTTC.

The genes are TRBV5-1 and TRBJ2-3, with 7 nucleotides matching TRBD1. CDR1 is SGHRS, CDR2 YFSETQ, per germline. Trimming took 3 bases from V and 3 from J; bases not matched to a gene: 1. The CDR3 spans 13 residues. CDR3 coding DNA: TGCGCCAGCAGCTGGGACAGTACAGATACGCAGTATTTT. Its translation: CASSWDSTDTQYF.

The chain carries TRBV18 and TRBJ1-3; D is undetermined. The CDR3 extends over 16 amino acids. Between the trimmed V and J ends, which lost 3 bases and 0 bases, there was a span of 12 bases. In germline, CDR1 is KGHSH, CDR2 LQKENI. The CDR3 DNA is TGTGCCAGCTCACCCGAAGTAGCCCACTCTGGAAACACCATATATTTT. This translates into CASSPEVAHSGNTIYF.

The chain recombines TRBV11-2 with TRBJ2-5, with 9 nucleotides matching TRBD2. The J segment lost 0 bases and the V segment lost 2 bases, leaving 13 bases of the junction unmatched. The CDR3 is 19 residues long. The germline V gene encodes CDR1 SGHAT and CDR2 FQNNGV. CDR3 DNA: TGTGCCAGCAGCTTATTGGGCGGGGGGGCCGCTGCGAACCAAGAGACCCAGTACTTC. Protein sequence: CASSLLGGGAAANQETQYF.

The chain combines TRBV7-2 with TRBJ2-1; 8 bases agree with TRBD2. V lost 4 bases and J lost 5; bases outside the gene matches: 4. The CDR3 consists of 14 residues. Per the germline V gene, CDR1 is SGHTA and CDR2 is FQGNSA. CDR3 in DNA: TGTGCCAGCAGCTATACTAGCGGAAACAATGAGCAGTTCTTC. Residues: CASSYTSGNNEQFF.

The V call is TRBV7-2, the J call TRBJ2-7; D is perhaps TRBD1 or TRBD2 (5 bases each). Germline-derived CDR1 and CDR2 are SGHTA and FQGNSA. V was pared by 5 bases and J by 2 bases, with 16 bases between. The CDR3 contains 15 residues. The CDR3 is CASSPGSVGPYEQYF. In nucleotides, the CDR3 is TGTGCCAGCAGCCCGGGCTCTGTGGGACCCTACGAGCAGTACTTC.

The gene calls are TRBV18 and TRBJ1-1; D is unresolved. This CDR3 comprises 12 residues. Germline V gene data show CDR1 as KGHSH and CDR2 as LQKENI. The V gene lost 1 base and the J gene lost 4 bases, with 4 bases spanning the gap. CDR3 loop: CASSPLSTEAFF. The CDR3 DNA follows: TGTGCCAGCTCACCACTTAGCACTGAAGCTTTCTTT.

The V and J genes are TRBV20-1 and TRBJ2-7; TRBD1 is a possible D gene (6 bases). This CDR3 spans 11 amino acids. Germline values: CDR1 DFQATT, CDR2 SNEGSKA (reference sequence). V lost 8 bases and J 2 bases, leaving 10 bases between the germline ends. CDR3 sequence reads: CSLRGTYEQYF. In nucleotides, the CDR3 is TGCAGTCTCAGGGGAACCTACGAGCAGTACTTC.

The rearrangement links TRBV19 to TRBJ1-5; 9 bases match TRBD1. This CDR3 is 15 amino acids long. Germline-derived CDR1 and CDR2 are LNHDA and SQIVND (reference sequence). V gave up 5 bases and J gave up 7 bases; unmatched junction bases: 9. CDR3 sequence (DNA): TGTGCCAGTAGTTGGACCGGGACAGGGCACCAGCCCCAGCATTTT. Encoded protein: CASSWTGTGHQPQHF.

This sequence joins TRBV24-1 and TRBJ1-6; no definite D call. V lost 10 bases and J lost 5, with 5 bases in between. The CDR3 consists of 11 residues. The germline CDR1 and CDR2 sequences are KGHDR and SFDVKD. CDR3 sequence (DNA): TGTGCCACGATTGATAATTCACCCCTCCACTTT. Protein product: CATIDNSPLHF.

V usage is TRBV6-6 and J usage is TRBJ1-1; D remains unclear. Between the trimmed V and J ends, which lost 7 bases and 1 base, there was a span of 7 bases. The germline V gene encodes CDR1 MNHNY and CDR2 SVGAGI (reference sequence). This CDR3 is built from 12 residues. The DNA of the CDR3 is TGTGCCAGCACGGAGCCGAACACTGAAGCTTTCTTT. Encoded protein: CASTEPNTEAFF.

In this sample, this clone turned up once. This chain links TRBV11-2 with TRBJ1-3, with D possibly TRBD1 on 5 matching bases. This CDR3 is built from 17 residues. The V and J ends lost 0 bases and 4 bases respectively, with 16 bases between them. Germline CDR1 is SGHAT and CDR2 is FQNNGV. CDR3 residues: CASSLDRGGVYGNTIYF. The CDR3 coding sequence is TGTGCCAGCAGCTTAGATCGGGGGGGAGTATACGGAAACACCATATATTTT. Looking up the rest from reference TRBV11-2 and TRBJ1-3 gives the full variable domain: EAGVAQSPRYKIIEKRQSVAFWCNPISGHATLYWYQQILGQGPKLLIQFQNNGVVDDSQLPKDRFSAERLKGVDSTLKIQPAKLEDSAVYLCASSLDRGGVYGNTIYFGEGSWLTVV.

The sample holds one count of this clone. As DNA, the CDR3 is TGTGCCAGCAGCAGGCAGGGATCTCTCGATGAGCAGTTCTTC. Its translation is CASSRQGSLDEQFF. This sequence joins TRBV7-9 and TRBJ2-1; D might be TRBD1 (5 bases). Germline V gene data show CDR1 as SEHNR and CDR2 as FQNEAQ (reference sequence). The CDR3 runs 14 residues. Trimming pared 5 bases from V and 8 bases from J, leaving 16 bases between.

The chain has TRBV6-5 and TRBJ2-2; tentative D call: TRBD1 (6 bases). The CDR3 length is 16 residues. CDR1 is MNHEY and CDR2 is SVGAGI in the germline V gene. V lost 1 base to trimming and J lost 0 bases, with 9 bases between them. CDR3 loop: CASSYFRTANTGELFF. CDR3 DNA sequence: TGTGCCAGCAGTTACTTCAGGACAGCGAACACCGGGGAGCTGTTTTTT.

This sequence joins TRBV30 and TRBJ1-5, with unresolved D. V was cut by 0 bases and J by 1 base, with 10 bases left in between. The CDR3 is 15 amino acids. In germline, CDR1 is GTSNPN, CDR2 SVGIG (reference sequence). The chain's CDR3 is CAWSVGLGSNQPQHF. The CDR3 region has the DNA TGTGCCTGGAGTGTAGGGCTTGGGAGCAATCAGCCCCAGCATTTT.

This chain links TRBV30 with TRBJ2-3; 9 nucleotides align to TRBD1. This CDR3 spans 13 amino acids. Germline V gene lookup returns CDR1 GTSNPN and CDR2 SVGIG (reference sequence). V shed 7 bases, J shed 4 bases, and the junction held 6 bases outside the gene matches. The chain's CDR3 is CASGQGLPDTQYF. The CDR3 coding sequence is TGTGCCTCTGGACAGGGGTTACCAGATACGCAGTATTTT.